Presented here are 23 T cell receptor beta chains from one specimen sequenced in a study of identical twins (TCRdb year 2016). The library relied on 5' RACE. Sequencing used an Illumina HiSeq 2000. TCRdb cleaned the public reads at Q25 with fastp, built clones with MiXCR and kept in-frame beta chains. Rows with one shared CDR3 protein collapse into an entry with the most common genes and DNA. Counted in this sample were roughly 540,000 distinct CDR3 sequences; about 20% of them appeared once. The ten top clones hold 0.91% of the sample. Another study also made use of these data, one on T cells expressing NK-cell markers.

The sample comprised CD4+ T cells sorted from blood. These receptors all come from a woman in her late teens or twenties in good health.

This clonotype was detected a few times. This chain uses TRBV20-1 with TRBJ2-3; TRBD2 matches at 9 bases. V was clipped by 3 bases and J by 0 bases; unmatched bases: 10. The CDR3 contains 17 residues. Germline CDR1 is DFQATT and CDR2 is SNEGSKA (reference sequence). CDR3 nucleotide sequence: TGCAGTGCTAGTGCTAGCGGGGCCCTTCCTAGCACAGATACGCAGTATTTT. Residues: CSASASGALPSTDTQYF.

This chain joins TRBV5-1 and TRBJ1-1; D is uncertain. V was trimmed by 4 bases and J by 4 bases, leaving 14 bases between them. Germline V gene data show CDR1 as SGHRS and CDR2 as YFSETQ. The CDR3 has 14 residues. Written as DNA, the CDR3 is TGCGCCAGCAGCGGCGGAGGGCTGCCCACTGAAGCTTTCTTT. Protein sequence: CASSGGGLPTEAFF.

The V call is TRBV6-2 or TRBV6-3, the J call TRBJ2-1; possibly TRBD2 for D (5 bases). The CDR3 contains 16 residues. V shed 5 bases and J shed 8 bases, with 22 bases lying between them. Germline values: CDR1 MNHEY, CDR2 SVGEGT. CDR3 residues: CASSTRPDANSDEQFF. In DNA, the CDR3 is TGTGCCAGCAGTACCCGACCGGACGCCAATAGCGATGAGCAGTTCTTC.

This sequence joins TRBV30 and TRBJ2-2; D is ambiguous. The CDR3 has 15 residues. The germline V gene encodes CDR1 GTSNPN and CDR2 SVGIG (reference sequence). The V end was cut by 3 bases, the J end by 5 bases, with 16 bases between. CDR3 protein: CAWRSVGRVTGELFF. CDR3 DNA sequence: TGTGCCTGGAGGTCGGTGGGCCGAGTGACCGGGGAGCTGTTTTTT.

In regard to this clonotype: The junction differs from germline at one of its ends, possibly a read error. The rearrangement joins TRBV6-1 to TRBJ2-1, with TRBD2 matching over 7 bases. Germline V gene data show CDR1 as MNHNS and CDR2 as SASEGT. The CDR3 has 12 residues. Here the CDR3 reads CSSTWTRYEQFF. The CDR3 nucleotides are TGTTCCAGCACCTGGACTAGATATGAGCAGTTCTTC.

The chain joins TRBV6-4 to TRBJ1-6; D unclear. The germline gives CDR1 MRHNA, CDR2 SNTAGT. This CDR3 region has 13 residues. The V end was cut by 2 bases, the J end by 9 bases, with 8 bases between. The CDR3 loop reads CASSDGIGSPLHF. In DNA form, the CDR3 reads TGTGCCAGCAGTGACGGAATAGGTTCACCCCTCCACTTT.

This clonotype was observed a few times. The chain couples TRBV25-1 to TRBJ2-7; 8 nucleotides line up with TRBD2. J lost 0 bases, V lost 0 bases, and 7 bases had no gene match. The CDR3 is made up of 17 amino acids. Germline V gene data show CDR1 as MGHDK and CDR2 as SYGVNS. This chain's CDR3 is CASSEYGVAGSSYEQYF. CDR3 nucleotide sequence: TGTGCCAGCAGTGAATATGGGGTAGCGGGGAGCTCCTACGAGCAGTACTTC.

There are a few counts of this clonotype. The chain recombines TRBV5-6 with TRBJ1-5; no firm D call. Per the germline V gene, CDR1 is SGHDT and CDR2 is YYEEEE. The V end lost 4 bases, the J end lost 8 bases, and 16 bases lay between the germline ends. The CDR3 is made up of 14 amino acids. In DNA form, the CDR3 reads TGTGCCAGCAGCCTTCAAGGGCAGCCTAAGCCCCAGCATTTT. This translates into CASSLQGQPKPQHF.

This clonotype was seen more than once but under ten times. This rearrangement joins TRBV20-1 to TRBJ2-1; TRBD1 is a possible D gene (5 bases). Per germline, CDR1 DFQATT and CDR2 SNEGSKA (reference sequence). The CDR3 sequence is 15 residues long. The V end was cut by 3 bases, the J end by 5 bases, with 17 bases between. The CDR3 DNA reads TGCAGTGCTAGCAGTCCATTAGACAGTAACAATGAGCAGTTCTTC. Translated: CSASSPLDSNNEQFF.

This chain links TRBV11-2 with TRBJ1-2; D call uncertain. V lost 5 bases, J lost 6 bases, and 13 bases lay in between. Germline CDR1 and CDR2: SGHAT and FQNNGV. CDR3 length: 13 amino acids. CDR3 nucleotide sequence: TGTGCCAGCAGCAGCGAAGGGTTTAATGGCTACACCTTC. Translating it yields CASSSEGFNGYTF.

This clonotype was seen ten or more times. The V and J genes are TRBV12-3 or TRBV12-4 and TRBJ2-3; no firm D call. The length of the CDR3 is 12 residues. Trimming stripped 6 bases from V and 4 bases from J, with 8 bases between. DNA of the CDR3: TGTGCCAGCAGCCTCGCGGCAGATACGCAGTATTTT. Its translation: CASSLAADTQYF.

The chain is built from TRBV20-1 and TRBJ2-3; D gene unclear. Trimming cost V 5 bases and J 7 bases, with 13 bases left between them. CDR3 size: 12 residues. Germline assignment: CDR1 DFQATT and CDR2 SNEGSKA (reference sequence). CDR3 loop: CSALSYGYTQYF. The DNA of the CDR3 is TGCAGTGCTCTCTCATATGGTTATACGCAGTATTTT.

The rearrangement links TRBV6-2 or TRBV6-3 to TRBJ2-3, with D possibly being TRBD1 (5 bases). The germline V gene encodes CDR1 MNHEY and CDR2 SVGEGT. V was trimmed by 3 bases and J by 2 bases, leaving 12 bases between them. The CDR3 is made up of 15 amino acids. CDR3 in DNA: TGTGCCAGCAGTTATGACAGTCTCCTCACAGATACGCAGTATTTT. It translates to CASSYDSLLTDTQYF.

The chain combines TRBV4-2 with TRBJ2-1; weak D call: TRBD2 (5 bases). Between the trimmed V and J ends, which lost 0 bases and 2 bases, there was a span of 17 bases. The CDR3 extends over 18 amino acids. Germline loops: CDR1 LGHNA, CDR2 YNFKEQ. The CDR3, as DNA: TGTGCCAGCAGCCAAGATCAAGTGAGGGCCGCGGCCTACAATGAGCAGTTCTTC. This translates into CASSQDQVRAAAYNEQFF.

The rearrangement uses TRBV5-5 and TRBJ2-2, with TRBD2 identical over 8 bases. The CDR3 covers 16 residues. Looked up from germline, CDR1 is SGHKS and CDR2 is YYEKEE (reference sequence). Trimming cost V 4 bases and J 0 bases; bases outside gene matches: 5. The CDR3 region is CASSPKLAANTGELFF. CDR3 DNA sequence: TGTGCCAGCAGCCCGAAACTAGCGGCGAACACCGGGGAGCTGTTTTTT.

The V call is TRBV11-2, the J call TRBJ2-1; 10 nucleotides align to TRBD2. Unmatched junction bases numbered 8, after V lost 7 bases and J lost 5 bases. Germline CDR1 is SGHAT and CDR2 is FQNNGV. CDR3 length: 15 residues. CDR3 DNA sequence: TGTGCCAGCAACACCGGGACTAGCGTGGACAATGAGCAGTTCTTC. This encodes CASNTGTSVDNEQFF.

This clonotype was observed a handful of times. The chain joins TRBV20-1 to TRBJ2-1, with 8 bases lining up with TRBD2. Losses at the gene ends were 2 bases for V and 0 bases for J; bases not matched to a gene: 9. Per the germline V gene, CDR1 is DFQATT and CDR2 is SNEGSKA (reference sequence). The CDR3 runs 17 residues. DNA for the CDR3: TGCAGTGCTAGAAGACTCGGTAGCGGGGACTCCTACAATGAGCAGTTCTTC. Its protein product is CSARRLGSGDSYNEQFF.

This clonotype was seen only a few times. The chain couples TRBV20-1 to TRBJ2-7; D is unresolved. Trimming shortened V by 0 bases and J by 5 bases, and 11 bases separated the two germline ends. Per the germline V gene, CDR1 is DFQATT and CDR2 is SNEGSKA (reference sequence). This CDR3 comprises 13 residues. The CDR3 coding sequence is TGCAGTGCTAGAGATCACCCCGAGAACGAGCAGTACTTC. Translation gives CSARDHPENEQYF.

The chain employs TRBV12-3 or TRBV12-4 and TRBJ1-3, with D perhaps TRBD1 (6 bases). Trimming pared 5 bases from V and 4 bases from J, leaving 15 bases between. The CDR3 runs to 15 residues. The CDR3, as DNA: TGTGCCAGCAGTCCGAATCTCGGACAGGGAAACACCATATATTTT. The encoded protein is CASSPNLGQGNTIYF.

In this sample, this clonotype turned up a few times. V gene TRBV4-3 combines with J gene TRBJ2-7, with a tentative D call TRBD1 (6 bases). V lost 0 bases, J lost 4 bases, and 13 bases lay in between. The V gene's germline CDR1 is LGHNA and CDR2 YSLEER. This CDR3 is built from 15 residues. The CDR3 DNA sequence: TGCGCCAGCAGCCAAGATGAGAACAGGGAGTACGAGCAGTACTTC. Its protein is CASSQDENREYEQYF.

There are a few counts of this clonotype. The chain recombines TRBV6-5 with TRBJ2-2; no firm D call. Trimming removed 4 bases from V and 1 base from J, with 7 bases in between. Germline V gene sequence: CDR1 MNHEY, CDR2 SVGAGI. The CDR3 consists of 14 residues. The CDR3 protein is CASSSQWNTGELFF. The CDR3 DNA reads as TGTGCCAGCAGTTCTCAGTGGAACACCGGGGAGCTGTTTTTT.

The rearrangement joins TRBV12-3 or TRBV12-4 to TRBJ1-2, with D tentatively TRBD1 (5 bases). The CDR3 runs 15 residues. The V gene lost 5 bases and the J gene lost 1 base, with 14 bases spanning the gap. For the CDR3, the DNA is TGTGCCAGCAGTCCCCCGGGACGGCTTAACTATGGCTACACCTTC. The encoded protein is CASSPPGRLNYGYTF.

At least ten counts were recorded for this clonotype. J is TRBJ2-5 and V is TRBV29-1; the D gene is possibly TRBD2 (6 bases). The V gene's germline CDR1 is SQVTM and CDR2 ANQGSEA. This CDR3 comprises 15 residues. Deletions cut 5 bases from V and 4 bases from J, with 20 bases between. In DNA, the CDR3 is TGCAGCGTTCTCGGAGGGAGAAACACGGGAGAGACCCAGTACTTC. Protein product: CSVLGGRNTGETQYF.